The 24 T cell receptor beta chains presented below share a single source sample, sequenced in a study of blood T cell repertoires in COVID-19. Profiling relied on immunoSEQ multiplex PCR, and the TCRdb table lists in-frame clones only, not all of them. The sample has 330,000 or so clones; 92% are singletons. Material: PBMCs or T cells enriched from blood (not recorded which). These receptors all stem from a woman younger than 45 who had recovered from COVID-19.

This chain connects TRBV28 to TRBJ1-5, with 8 positions matching TRBD1. The length of the CDR3 is 16 residues. Germline CDR1 reads MDHEN; CDR2 reads SYDVKM. V lost 2 bases to trimming and J lost 0 bases; unmatched junction nucleotides: 3. The CDR3 spells CASSLAGQDSNQPQHF. CDR3 DNA: TGTGCCAGCAGTTTAGCGGGACAGGATAGCAATCAGCCCCAGCATTTT.

This chain uses TRBV28 with TRBJ2-1; the D gene is possibly TRBD2 (6 bases). CDR3 length: 13 residues. Per germline, CDR1 MDHEN and CDR2 SYDVKM. Trimming cost V 7 bases and J 7 bases, with 14 bases left between them. CDR3 in DNA: TGTGCCAGCATGGTACTAGCTAGAAATGAGCAGTTCTTC. Its translation is CASMVLARNEQFF.

The chain joins TRBV27 to TRBJ2-2; TRBD2 matches 13 bases. The ends lost 6 bases at V and 7 bases at J; junction bases unmatched: 8. The CDR3 has 16 residues. CDR1 is MNHEY, CDR2 SMNVEV, per germline (reference sequence). CDR3 DNA: TGTGCCAGCAGGAGGACTAGCGGGAGAGTTAGCGGGGAGCTGTTTTTT. Encoded protein: CASRRTSGRVSGELFF.

The genes are TRBV9 and TRBJ2-2; TRBD1 aligns across 7 bases. Germline-derived CDR1 and CDR2 are SGDLS and YYNGEE. This CDR3 has 14 residues. Trimming at V came to 9 bases and at J to 0 bases, leaving 5 bases not matched to a gene. The CDR3 nucleotides read TGTGCCACCTCGACAGGGCCGAACACCGGGGAGCTGTTTTTT. This translates into CATSTGPNTGELFF. Together with reference TRBV9 and TRBJ2-2, the CDR3 gives the full variable domain: DSGVTQTPKHLITATGQRVTLRCSPRSGDLSVYWYQQSLDQGLQFLIQYYNGEERAKGNILERFSAQQFPDLHSELNLSSLELGDSALYFCATSTGPNTGELFFGEGSRLTVL.

The chain uses TRBV19 and TRBJ1-2; D is uncertain. The germline V gene encodes CDR1 LNHDA and CDR2 SQIVND (reference sequence). V was pared by 3 bases and J by 3 bases, with 20 bases between. This CDR3 contains 17 residues. CDR3 coding DNA: TGTGCCAGTAGTATCGGTTGGGTGGAGGACCGCGACTATGGCTACACCTTC. This gives the protein CASSIGWVEDRDYGYTF. The entire variable domain, with the rest obtained from reference TRBV19 and TRBJ1-2, is as follows: DGGITQSPKYLFRKEGQNVTLSCEQNLNHDAMYWYRQDPGQGLRLIYYSQIVNDFQKGDIAEGYSVSREKKESFPLTVTSAQKNPTAFYLCASSIGWVEDRDYGYTFGSGTRLTVV.

The genes are TRBV11-2 and TRBJ2-7; possibly TRBD2 for D (5 bases). This CDR3 spans 18 amino acids. The germline gives CDR1 SGHAT, CDR2 FQNNGV. Trimming took 0 bases from V and 0 from J, leaving 18 bases between them. CDR3 in DNA: TGTGCCAGCAGCTTAGATCGCGGGTGGGCTTTCAGCTCCTACGAGCAGTACTTC. Its protein is CASSLDRGWAFSSYEQYF.

This chain links TRBV6-6 with TRBJ2-6; 7 bases align to TRBD2. The ends lost 11 bases at V and 4 bases at J; junction bases unmatched: 5. The germline CDR1 and CDR2 sequences are MNHNY and SVGAGI (reference sequence). The CDR3 extends over 13 amino acids. The CDR3 coding sequence is TGTGCCGGGAGGGTCGCCGGGGCCAACGTCCTGACTTTC. Translated, it gives CAGRVAGANVLTF.

This chain joins TRBV6-8 and TRBJ2-7; no firm D call. Trimming stripped 2 bases from V and 5 bases from J, with 22 bases between. The CDR3 is 17 amino acids. Germline CDR1 is MNHGY and CDR2 is SAAAGT. CDR3 in DNA: TGTGCCAGCAGTTACAAGTCTGAGCGCCCACCTGGTAACGAGCAGTACTTC. Translating it yields CASSYKSERPPGNEQYF.

J is TRBJ2-1 and V is TRBV4-1; no firm D call. This CDR3 is built from 16 residues. CDR1 MGHRA and CDR2 YSYEKL come from the germline V gene. The V and J ends lost 0 bases and 7 bases respectively, with 16 bases between them. CDR3 sequence (DNA): TGCGCCAGCAGCCAAGATCGAGAGCCTAGACCGAATGAGCAGTTCTTC. Protein product: CASSQDREPRPNEQFF.

The genes are TRBV6-2 or TRBV6-3 and TRBJ2-7; 7 nucleotides line up with TRBD2. After removal of 0 bases from V and 3 bases from J, the junction contained 5 bases not matched to a gene. The CDR3 length is 15 residues. Germline V gives CDR1 MNHEY, CDR2 SVGEGT. The CDR3, as DNA: TGTGCCAGCAGTTACTCAGGGCTAGCGGTCTACGAGCAGTACTTC. Residues: CASSYSGLAVYEQYF.

The rearrangement uses TRBV7-2 and TRBJ1-3, with D perhaps matching TRBD1 (5 bases). Trimming shortened V by 5 bases and J by 0 bases, and 11 bases separated the two germline ends. The CDR3 consists of 15 residues. CDR1 is SGHTA, CDR2 FQGNSA, per germline. The CDR3 region is CASSRSQVSGNTIYF. The CDR3, as DNA: TGTGCCAGCAGCCGCTCACAGGTCTCTGGAAACACCATATATTTT.

This clone was found once. This chain connects TRBV12-5 to TRBJ1-1, with D maybe TRBD1 (5 bases). CDR1 and CDR2 from the germline V gene are LGHNT and FRNRAP. The CDR3 covers 14 residues. The V gene lost 3 bases and the J gene lost 3 bases, with 11 bases spanning the gap. CDR3 nucleotides: TGTGCTAGTGGTTTCAATCCAGGGCACACTGAAGCTTTCTTT. Its translation: CASGFNPGHTEAFF.

The gene calls are TRBV7-2 and TRBJ2-2; 9 nucleotides match TRBD2. CDR3 length equals 18 residues. Per the germline V gene, CDR1 is SGHTA and CDR2 is FQGNSA. The J segment lost 8 bases and the V segment lost 0 bases, leaving 13 bases of the junction unmatched. The CDR3 bases are TGTGCCAGCAGCTTAGCAGGCGCCAGCGGGAGGCGAGCGGGGGAGCTGTTTTTT. It codes for CASSLAGASGRRAGELFF.

J is TRBJ1-5 and V is TRBV19; TRBD1 aligns across 9 bases. The V gene's germline CDR1 is LNHDA and CDR2 SQIVND (reference sequence). CDR3 length: 18 residues. V lost 7 bases, J lost 5 bases, and 18 bases stayed unmatched. The CDR3 here is CASTSRDRVGRRHQPQHF. CDR3 nucleotide sequence: TGTGCCAGTACCTCCCGGGACAGGGTGGGACGTAGGCATCAGCCCCAGCATTTT. Variable domain in full (rest from reference TRBV19 and TRBJ1-5): DGGITQSPKYLFRKEGQNVTLSCEQNLNHDAMYWYRQDPGQGLRLIYYSQIVNDFQKGDIAEGYSVSREKKESFPLTVTSAQKNPTAFYLCASTSRDRVGRRHQPQHFGDGTRLSIL.

This sequence joins TRBV4-2 and TRBJ2-5; 7 bases agree with TRBD1. The ends lost 4 bases at V and 5 bases at J; junction bases unmatched: 7. The CDR3 contains 14 residues. Per the germline V gene, CDR1 is LGHNA and CDR2 is YNFKEQ. In DNA, the CDR3 is TGTGCCAGCAGCCGGAAACAGGGGTCCGAGACCCAGTACTTC. As protein: CASSRKQGSETQYF.

This clone was observed a few times. The V call is TRBV2, the J call TRBJ1-1; 7 nucleotides align to TRBD1. Germline CDR1 SNHLY, CDR2 FYNNEI. The CDR3 runs to 13 residues. V dropped 0 bases and J dropped 9; count of bases not matched to a gene: 4. CDR3 loop: CASSEASGGKAFF. The CDR3 bases are TGTGCCAGCAGTGAAGCGTCAGGGGGTAAAGCTTTCTTT.

This sequence joins TRBV18 and TRBJ1-2, with 9 bases identical to TRBD1. The ends lost 4 bases at V and 7 bases at J; junction bases unmatched: 16. Per the germline V gene, CDR1 is KGHSH and CDR2 is LQKENI. The CDR3 contains 17 residues. CDR3 sequence: CASSLGDRTGTGLGYTF. The CDR3 DNA reads TGTGCCAGCTCACTGGGCGATCGAACCGGGACAGGGCTTGGCTACACCTTC. The whole variable domain, filled in from reference TRBV18 and TRBJ1-2, reads NAGVMQNPRHLVRRRGQEARLRCSPMKGHSHVYWYRQLPEEGLKFMVYLQKENIIDESGMPKERFSAEFPKEGPSILRIQQVVRGDSAAYFCASSLGDRTGTGLGYTFGSGTRLTVV.

This rearrangement joins TRBV28 to TRBJ2-1; TRBD2 agrees at 11 bases. This CDR3 region has 15 residues. CDR1 and CDR2 (germline): MDHEN, SYDVKM. With V trimmed by 7 bases and J by 7 bases, 9 bases remained unmatched. The CDR3 nucleotides read TGTGCCAGCAATATTAGCGGGAGGGAAAGAAATGAGCAGTTCTTC. It codes for CASNISGRERNEQFF.

CDR3 DNA sequence: TGTGCCAGCAGCAAATGGAATCGGGGTCGGGACAGGGCTGGAAAAATGAACACTGAAGCTTTCTTT. Translating gives CASSKWNRGRDRAGKMNTEAFF. The chain joins TRBV21-1 to TRBJ1-1; the D call in the table, TRBD1, was not verified against the DNA. TRBV21-1 is a recognized pseudogene. This CDR3 is 22 amino acids long.

The chain joins TRBV6-1 to TRBJ1-1, with a possible D match to TRBD1 (5 bases). Germline loops: CDR1 MNHNS, CDR2 SASEGT. V was trimmed by 2 bases and J by 0 bases, leaving 19 bases between them. The CDR3 loop spans 18 amino acids. CDR3 loop: CASSEHLLDSRMNTEAFF. In DNA form, the CDR3 reads TGTGCCAGCAGTGAACACTTACTTGACAGTCGGATGAACACTGAAGCTTTCTTT.

The rearrangement uses TRBV28 and TRBJ2-7; 10 bases line up with TRBD2. Germline loops: CDR1 MDHEN, CDR2 SYDVKM. Trimming took 4 bases from V and 0 from J; bases not matched to a gene: 12. The CDR3 length is 18 residues. The CDR3 DNA reads TGTGCCAGCAGTTACTCACTGTTAGCGGGAGGCTCCTCCTACGAGCAGTACTTC. This gives the protein CASSYSLLAGGSSYEQYF.

Turning to this clone: The sample holds other DNA sequences that translate to the same CDR3. This chain links TRBV19 with TRBJ1-5; D is uncertain. Looked up from germline, CDR1 is LNHDA and CDR2 is SQIVND (reference sequence). This CDR3 spans 14 amino acids. Between the trimmed V and J ends, which lost 1 base and 4 bases, there was a span of 8 bases. CDR3 sequence (DNA): TGTGCCAGTAGTATAGCGGGAGGGAATCAGCCCCAGCATTTT. Its translation is CASSIAGGNQPQHF.

V and J are TRBV14 and TRBJ1-1; tentative D call: TRBD1 (6 bases). Germline CDR1 SGHDN, CDR2 FVKESK. The V and J ends lost 4 bases and 10 bases respectively, with 16 bases between them. CDR3 length equals 13 residues. The CDR3 reads CASSPRQADGAFF. CDR3 sequence (DNA): TGTGCCAGCAGCCCAAGACAGGCGGACGGAGCTTTCTTT.

This sequence joins TRBV28 and TRBJ1-2; possibly TRBD1 for D (6 bases). This CDR3 is 14 amino acids long. CDR1 is MDHEN and CDR2 is SYDVKM in the germline V gene. With 5 bases removed from V and 8 bases from J, the gap between germline ends came to 18 bases. The CDR3 sequence is CASSPPAGAWGYTF. CDR3 coding DNA: TGTGCCAGCAGTCCCCCGGCGGGGGCGTGGGGCTACACCTTC.